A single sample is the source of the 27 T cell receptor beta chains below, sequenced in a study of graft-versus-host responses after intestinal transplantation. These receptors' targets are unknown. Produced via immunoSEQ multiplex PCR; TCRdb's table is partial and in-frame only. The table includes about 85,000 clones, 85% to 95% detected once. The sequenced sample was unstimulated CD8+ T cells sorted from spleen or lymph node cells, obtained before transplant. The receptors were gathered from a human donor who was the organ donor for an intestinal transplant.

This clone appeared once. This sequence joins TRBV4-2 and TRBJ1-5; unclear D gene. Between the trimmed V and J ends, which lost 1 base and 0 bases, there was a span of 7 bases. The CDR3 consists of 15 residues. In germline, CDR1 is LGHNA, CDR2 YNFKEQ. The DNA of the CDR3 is TGTGCCAGCAGCCAAGGGGGTTATAGCAATCAGCCCCAGCATTTT. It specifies CASSQGGYSNQPQHF.

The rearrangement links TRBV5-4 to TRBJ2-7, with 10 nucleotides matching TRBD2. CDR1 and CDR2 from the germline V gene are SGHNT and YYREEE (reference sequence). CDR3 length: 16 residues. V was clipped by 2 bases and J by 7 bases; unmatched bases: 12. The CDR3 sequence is CASSFRAGGRLGEQYF. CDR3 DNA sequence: TGTGCCAGCAGCTTTCGAGCGGGGGGGCGTTTGGGTGAGCAGTACTTC.

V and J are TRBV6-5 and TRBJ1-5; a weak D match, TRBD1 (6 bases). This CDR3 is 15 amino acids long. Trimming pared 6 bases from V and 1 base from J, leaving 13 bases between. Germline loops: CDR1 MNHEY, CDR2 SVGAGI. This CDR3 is CASSLRDKSNQPQHF. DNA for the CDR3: TGTGCCAGCAGCCTCCGGGACAAGAGCAATCAGCCCCAGCATTTT.

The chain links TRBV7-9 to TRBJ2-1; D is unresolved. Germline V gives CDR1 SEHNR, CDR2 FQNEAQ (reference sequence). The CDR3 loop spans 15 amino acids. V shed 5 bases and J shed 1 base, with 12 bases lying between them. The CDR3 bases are TGTGCCAGCAGCCCCGGGTCGATTTCCTACAATGAGCAGTTCTTC. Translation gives CASSPGSISYNEQFF.

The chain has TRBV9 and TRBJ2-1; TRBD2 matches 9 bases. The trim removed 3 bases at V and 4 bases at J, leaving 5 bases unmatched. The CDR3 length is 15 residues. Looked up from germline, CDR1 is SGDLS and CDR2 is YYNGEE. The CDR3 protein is CASSAGLATYNEQFF. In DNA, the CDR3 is TGTGCCAGCAGCGCAGGACTAGCGACATACAATGAGCAGTTCTTC. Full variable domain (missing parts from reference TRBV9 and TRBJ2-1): DSGVTQTPKHLITATGQRVTLRCSPRSGDLSVYWYQQSLDQGLQFLIQYYNGEERAKGNILERFSAQQFPDLHSELNLSSLELGDSALYFCASSAGLATYNEQFFGPGTRLTVL.

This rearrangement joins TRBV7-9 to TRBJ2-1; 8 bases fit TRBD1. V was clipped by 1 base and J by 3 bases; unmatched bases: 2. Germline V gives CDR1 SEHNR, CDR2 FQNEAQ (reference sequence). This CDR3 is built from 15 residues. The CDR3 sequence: CASSLVGQGYNEQFF. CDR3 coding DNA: TGTGCCAGCAGCTTAGTAGGACAGGGCTACAATGAGCAGTTCTTC. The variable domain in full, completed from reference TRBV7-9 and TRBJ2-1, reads DTGVSQNPRHKITKRGQNVTFRCDPISEHNRLYWYRQTLGQGPEFLTYFQNEAQLEKSRLLSDRFSAERPKGSFSTLEIQRTEQGDSAMYLCASSLVGQGYNEQFFGPGTRLTVL.

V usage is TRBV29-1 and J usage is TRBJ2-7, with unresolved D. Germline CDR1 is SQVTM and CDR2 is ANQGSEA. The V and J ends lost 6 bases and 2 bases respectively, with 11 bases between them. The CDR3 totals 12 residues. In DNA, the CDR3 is TGCAGCGTCCAGACACTACCCTACGAGCAGTACTTC. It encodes CSVQTLPYEQYF.

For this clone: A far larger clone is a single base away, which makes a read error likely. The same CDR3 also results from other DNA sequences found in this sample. CDR3 nucleotide sequence: TGTGCCAGCAGCTTACCTCTTACGCGGGGCGAGCAGTACTTC. Translated, it gives CASSLPLTRGEQYF. The rearrangement links TRBV7-9 to TRBJ2-7; possible D gene TRBD2, 6 bases. Germline CDR1 is SEHNR and CDR2 is FQNEAQ (reference sequence). V was trimmed by 2 bases and J by 6 bases, leaving 14 bases between them. The CDR3 contains 14 residues.

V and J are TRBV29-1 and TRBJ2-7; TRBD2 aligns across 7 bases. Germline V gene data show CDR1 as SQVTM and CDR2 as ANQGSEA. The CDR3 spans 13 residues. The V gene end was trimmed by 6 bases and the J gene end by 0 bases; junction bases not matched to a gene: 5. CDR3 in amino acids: CSVSSGSSYEQYF. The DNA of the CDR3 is TGCAGCGTGTCTAGCGGCAGCTCCTACGAGCAGTACTTC.

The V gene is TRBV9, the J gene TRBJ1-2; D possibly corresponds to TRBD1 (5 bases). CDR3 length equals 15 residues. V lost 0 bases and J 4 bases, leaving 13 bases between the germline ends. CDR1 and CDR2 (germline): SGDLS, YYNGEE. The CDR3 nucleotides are TGTGCCAGCAGCGTAGGGGCAGGGTTAATCTATGGCTACACCTTC. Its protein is CASSVGAGLIYGYTF.

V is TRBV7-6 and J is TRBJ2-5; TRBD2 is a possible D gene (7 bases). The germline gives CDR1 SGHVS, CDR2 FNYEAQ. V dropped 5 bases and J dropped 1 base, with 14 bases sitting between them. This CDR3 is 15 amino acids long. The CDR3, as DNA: TGTGCCAGCAGCCTTACAGGGAGGGCCCAAGAGACCCAGTACTTC. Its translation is CASSLTGRAQETQYF.

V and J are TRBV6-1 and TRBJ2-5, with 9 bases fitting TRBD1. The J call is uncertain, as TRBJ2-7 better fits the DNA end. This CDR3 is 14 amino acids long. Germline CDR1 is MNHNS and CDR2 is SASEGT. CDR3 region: CASSPGQGSYEQYF. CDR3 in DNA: TGTGCCAGCAGTCCGGGACAGGGATCCTACGAGCAGTACTTC.

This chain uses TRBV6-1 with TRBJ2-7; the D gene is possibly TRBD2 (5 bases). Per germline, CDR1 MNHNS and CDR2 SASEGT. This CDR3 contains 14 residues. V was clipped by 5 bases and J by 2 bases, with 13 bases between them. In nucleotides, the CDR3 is TGTGCCAGCAGTCCCGAACCGGGAACCTACGAGCAGTACTTC. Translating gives CASSPEPGTYEQYF.

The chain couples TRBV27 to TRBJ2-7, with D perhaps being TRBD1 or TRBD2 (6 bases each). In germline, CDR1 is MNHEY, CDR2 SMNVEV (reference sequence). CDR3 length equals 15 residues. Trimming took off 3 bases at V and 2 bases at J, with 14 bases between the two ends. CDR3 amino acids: CASSLSNGGTYEQYF. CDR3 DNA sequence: TGTGCCAGCAGTTTGTCAAACGGGGGCACCTACGAGCAGTACTTC.

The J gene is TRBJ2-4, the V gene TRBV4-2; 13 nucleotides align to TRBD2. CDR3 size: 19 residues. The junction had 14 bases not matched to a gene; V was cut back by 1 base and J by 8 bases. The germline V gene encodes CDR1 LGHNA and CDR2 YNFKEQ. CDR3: CASSQVFDGTSGATHIQYF. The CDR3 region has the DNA TGTGCCAGCAGCCAAGTTTTTGACGGGACTAGCGGGGCCACTCACATTCAGTACTTC.

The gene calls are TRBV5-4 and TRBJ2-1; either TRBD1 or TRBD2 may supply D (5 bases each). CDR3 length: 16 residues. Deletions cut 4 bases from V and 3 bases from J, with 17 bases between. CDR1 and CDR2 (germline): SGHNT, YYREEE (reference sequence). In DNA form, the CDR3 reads TGTGCCAGCAGCGGGGAGACAGCCTCCGTCTACAATGAGCAGTTCTTC. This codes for CASSGETASVYNEQFF.

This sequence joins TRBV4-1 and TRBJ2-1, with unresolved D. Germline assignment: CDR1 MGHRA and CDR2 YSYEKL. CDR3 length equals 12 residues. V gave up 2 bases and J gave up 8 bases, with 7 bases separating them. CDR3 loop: CASSQRPDEQFF. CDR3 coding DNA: TGCGCCAGCAGCCAACGCCCGGATGAGCAGTTCTTC.

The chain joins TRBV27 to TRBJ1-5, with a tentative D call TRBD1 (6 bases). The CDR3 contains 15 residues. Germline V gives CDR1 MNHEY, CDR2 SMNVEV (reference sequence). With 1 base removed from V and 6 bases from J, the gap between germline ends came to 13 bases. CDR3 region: CASSLWAGGGQPQHF. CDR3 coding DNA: TGTGCCAGCAGTTTATGGGCGGGGGGCGGTCAGCCCCAGCATTTT.

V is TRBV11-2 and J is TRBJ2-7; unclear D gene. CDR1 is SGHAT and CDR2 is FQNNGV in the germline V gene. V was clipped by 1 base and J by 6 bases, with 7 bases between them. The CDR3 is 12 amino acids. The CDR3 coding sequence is TGTGCCAGCAGCTTAGTTTCTTTCGAGCAGTACTTC. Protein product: CASSLVSFEQYF.

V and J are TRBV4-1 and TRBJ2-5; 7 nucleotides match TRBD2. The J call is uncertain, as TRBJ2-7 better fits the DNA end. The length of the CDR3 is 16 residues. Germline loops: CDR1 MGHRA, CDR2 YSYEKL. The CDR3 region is CASSQAPGLGTYEQYF. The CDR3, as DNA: TGCGCCAGCAGCCAAGCTCCCGGACTAGGGACCTACGAGCAGTACTTC.

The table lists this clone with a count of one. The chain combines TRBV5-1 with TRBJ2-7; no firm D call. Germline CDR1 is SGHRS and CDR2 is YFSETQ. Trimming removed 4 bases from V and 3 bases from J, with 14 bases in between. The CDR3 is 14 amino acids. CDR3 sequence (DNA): TGCGCCAGCAGCCACGGACGTGGCGACTACGAGCAGTACTTC. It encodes CASSHGRGDYEQYF. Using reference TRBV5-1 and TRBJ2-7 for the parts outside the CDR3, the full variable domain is KAGVTQTPRYLIKTRGQQVTLSCSPISGHRSVSWYQQTPGQGLQFLFEYFSETQRNKGNFPGRFSGRQFSNSRSEMNVSTLELGDSALYLCASSHGRGDYEQYFGPGTRLTVT.

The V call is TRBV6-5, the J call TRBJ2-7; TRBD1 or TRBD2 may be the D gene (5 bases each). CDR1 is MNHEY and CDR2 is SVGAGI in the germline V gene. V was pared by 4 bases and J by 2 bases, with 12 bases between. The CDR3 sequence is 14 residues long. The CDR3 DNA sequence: TGTGCCAGCAGTTCGACCGGGGCCACCTACGAGCAGTACTTC. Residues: CASSSTGATYEQYF.

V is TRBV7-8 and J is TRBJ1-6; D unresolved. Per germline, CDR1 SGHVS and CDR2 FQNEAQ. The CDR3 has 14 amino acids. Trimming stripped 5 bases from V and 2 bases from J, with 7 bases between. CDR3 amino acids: CASSPDTYNSPLHF. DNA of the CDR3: TGTGCCAGCAGCCCTGACACCTATAATTCACCCCTCCACTTT.

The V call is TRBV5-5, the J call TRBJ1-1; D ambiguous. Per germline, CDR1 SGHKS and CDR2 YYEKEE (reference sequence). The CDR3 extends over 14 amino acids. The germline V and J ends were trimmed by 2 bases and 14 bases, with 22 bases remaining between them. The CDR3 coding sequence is TGTGCCAGCAGCTTACCGATCCAGGAGGAGCCACCCTTCTTT. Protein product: CASSLPIQEEPPFF.

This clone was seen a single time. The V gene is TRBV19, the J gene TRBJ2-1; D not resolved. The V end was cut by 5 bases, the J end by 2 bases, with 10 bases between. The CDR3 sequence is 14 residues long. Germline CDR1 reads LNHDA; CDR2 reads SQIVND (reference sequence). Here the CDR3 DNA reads TGTGCCAGTAGTTGGTTCGCCCCCTACAATGAGCAGTTCTTC. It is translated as CASSWFAPYNEQFF.

The CDR3 bases are TGTGCCAGCGCCCCCGGGGGGTCAGGATATGAGCAGTTCTTC. It codes for CASAPGGSGYEQFF. The genes are TRBV6-5 and TRBJ2-1, with TRBD2 identical over 7 bases. The CDR3 is 14 amino acids. J gave up 8 bases and V 8 bases, and 12 bases lay outside the gene matches. Germline-derived CDR1 and CDR2 are MNHEY and SVGAGI.

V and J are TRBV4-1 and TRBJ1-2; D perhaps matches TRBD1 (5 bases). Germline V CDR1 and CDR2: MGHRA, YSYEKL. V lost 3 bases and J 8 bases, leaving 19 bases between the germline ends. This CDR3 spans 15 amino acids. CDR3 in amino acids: CASSHPRQGLGGYTF. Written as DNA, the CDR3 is TGCGCCAGCAGCCACCCGAGGCAGGGTCTGGGGGGCTACACCTTC.